The subject of this entry is one T cell receptor (beta chain). These data originate in a study of blood T cell repertoires in COVID-19. In the study overall: Specimens from acute and convalescent COVID-19 originated in the United States, Italy and Spain. From T cells, B-cell-depleted T cells, or PBMCs came the material, which was cDNA or gDNA.

Method: immunoSEQ multiplex PCR; TCRdb's copy keeps in-frame clones and lacks some. The sample shows approximately 350,000 clones, roughly 90% of them seen only once. Seattle researchers signed up patients amid active infection and tracked them longitudinally. Per germline, CDR1 SGHKS and CDR2 YYEKEE (reference sequence). Trimming pared 5 bases from V and 5 bases from J, leaving 19 bases between. The CDR3 is made up of 16 amino acids. The material sequenced was peripheral blood. This receptor was identified in a woman aged 25 to 39 with COVID-19, enrolled during active disease. The chain recombines TRBV5-5 with TRBJ2-2; D may be TRBD1 (5 bases). The CDR3 spells CASRRQPARGTGELFF. DNA for the CDR3: TGTGCCAGCAGGAGACAGCCGGCAAGGGGAACCGGGGAGCTGTTTTTT.